The 11 T cell receptor beta chains reported below all come from one sample, sequenced in a study of vaccination effects on CD4 cells after COVID-19. Their antigens are not known. Libraries were prepared by immunoSEQ multiplex PCR; TCRdb keeps only in-frame clonotypes and omits some of them. This sample has 20,000 to 25,000 clones, with approximately 69% found just once. The ViraFEST assay expanded antigen-specific CD4+ T cells with viral peptide pools before sequencing. Isolation of CD4+ T cells took place after about ten days of culture. Every participant took two doses of the BNT162b2 or mRNA-1273 vaccine. The sequencing used CD4+ T cells from PBMCs cultured with SARS-CoV-2 spike peptides, collected after COVID-19 vaccination. These receptor sequences come from a human donor who received a COVID-19 vaccine.

This clone was seen a few times. This chain joins TRBV10-3 and TRBJ2-1, with D maybe TRBD1 (6 bases). The CDR3 is 17 amino acids. V dropped 3 bases and J dropped 4 bases, with 19 bases sitting between them. Germline assignment: CDR1 ENHRY and CDR2 SYGVKD. The CDR3 reads CAISDFGSWTEYNEQFF. CDR3 in DNA: TGTGCCATCAGTGACTTCGGGTCCTGGACAGAGTACAATGAGCAGTTCTTC.

The sample holds a few counts of this clone. The chain links TRBV7-2 to TRBJ2-3; 10 bases match TRBD2. Germline CDR1 SGHTA, CDR2 FQGNSA. J gave up 7 bases and V 4 bases, and 8 bases lay outside the gene matches. The CDR3 has 15 amino acids. This chain's CDR3 is CASSSQLAGGYTQYF. CDR3 nucleotides: TGTGCCAGCAGCTCCCAGTTAGCGGGAGGCTATACGCAGTATTTT.

V and J are TRBV14 and TRBJ1-2, with D hard to call. Germline-derived CDR1 and CDR2 are SGHDN and FVKESK. CDR3 length: 12 amino acids. With 4 bases removed from V and 8 bases from J, the gap between germline ends came to 11 bases. As DNA, the CDR3 is TGTGCCAGCAGCCCCGAATCGATAGGCTACACCTTC. It specifies CASSPESIGYTF.

This clone was seen a single time. The chain couples TRBV6-5 to TRBJ2-1; TRBD2 aligns across 8 bases. The CDR3 length is 15 residues. V lost 4 bases to trimming and J lost 3 bases; unmatched junction nucleotides: 5. Per the germline V gene, CDR1 is MNHEY and CDR2 is SVGAGI. The CDR3 sequence is CASSWGGGNYNEQFF. CDR3 bases: TGTGCCAGCAGTTGGGGCGGGGGGAACTACAATGAGCAGTTCTTC.

J is TRBJ2-7 and V is TRBV10-2; 10 nucleotides agree with TRBD1. The CDR3 extends over 15 amino acids. CDR1 WSHSY and CDR2 SAAADI come from the germline V gene. V shed 2 bases and J 2 bases; nucleotides not matched to a gene: 3. The CDR3 region has the DNA TGCGCCAGCAGTGAGCCAGGGACAGGGGCCTACGAGCAGTACTTC. Encoded protein: CASSEPGTGAYEQYF.

This clone was seen once. The rearrangement uses TRBV18 and TRBJ1-1, with D tentatively TRBD1 (6 bases). CDR1 and CDR2 (germline): KGHSH, LQKENI. The V gene lost 6 bases and the J gene lost 1 base, with 9 bases spanning the gap. The CDR3 has 13 residues. CDR3 protein: CASSLDRNTEAFF. CDR3 coding DNA: TGTGCCAGCTCCCTGGACAGGAACACTGAAGCTTTCTTT. Full variable domain (missing parts from reference TRBV18 and TRBJ1-1): NAGVMQNPRHLVRRRGQEARLRCSPMKGHSHVYWYRQLPEEGLKFMVYLQKENIIDESGMPKERFSAEFPKEGPSILRIQQVVRGDSAAYFCASSLDRNTEAFFGQGTRLTVV.

In this sample, this clone turned up once. V usage is TRBV30 and J usage is TRBJ1-1, with 8 bases aligning to TRBD1. Per the germline V gene, CDR1 is GTSNPN and CDR2 is SVGIG (reference sequence). CDR3 length: 16 residues. Trimming at V came to 3 bases and at J to 4 bases, leaving 13 bases not matched to a gene. The DNA of the CDR3 is TGTGCCTGGAGAAAGGGACAGGTGGTAAGGGGCACTGAAGCTTTCTTT. It translates to CAWRKGQVVRGTEAFF.

The genes are TRBV12-3 or TRBV12-4 and TRBJ1-2, with D unclear. The CDR3 extends over 13 amino acids. V was cut by 3 bases and J by 6 bases, with 11 bases left in between. Here the CDR3 DNA reads TGTGCCAGCAGTTTTATTAGGAGGGATGGCTACACCTTC. It encodes CASSFIRRDGYTF.

This chain links TRBV2 with TRBJ2-7; 8 bases map to TRBD2. The CDR3 loop spans 14 amino acids. Germline V gives CDR1 SNHLY, CDR2 FYNNEI. J gave up 9 bases and V 6 bases, and 13 bases lay outside the gene matches. CDR3 nucleotides: TGTGCCAGCAGCGGGACGGGGGGGAATTGGAGGCAGTACTTC. Amino acids: CASSGTGGNWRQYF. The variable domain in full, with the rest retrieved from reference TRBV2 and TRBJ2-7, is EPEVTQTPSHQVTQMGQEVILRCVPISNHLYFYWYRQILGQKVEFLVSFYNNEISEKSEIFDDQFSVERPDGSNFTLKIRSTKLEDSAMYFCASSGTGGNWRQYFGPGTRLTVT.

The V call is TRBV10-3, the J call TRBJ2-7; a weak D match, TRBD2 (6 bases). This CDR3 has 16 amino acids. V was trimmed by 4 bases and J by 7 bases, leaving 23 bases between them. CDR1 and CDR2 (germline): ENHRY, SYGVKD. In DNA form, the CDR3 reads TGTGCCATCAGTGGCCGAGGGCGGGAACACTACTGGGAGCAGTACTTC. Protein product: CAISGRGREHYWEQYF.

The chain recombines TRBV10-2 with TRBJ1-2; 7 bases map to TRBD1. This CDR3 has 16 residues. V lost 3 bases to trimming and J lost 8 bases; unmatched junction nucleotides: 15. CDR1 WSHSY and CDR2 SAAADI come from the germline V gene. The CDR3 protein is CASSEWGDSVLGGYTF. The CDR3 region has the DNA TGCGCCAGCAGTGAATGGGGGGACAGTGTTTTAGGGGGCTACACCTTC.